Included here is one T cell receptor (beta chain) sequence, with context. This PCR relied on a set of 60 Vbeta primers and 13 Jbeta primers. Data came from immunoSEQ multiplex PCR; TCRdb stores just in-frame clones and leaves some out. Here the sample spans approximately 190,000 clones, about 84% being singletons. These data come from a study of cytomegalovirus exposure and HLA in healthy donors. V was shortened by 0 bases and J by 5 bases, with 13 bases between the two germline ends. This CDR3 comprises 15 residues. Per the germline V gene, CDR1 is LGHNA and CDR2 is YNFKEQ. V usage is TRBV4-2 and J usage is TRBJ1-1, with TRBD1 as a possible D gene (5 bases). This clonotype originated in a man aged 50-60 years in good health and CMV-seronegative. Sequencing was performed on PBMCs. Written as DNA, the CDR3 is TGTGCCAGCAGCCAAGACGACTCCCGGGGGACTGAAGCTTTCTTT. Its protein product is CASSQDDSRGTEAFF.